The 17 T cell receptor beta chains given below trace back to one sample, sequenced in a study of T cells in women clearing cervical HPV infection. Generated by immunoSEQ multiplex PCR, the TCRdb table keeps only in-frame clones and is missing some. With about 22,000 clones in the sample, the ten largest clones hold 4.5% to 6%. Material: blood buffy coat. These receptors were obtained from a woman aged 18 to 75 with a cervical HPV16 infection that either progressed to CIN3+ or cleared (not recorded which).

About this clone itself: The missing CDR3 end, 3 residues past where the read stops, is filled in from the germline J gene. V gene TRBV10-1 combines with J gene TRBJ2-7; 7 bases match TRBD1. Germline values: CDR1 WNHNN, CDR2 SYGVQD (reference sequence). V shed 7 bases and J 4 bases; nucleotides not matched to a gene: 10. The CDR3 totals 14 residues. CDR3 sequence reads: CASIIEGGSYEQYF. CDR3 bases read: TGCGCCAGCATTATAGAAGGGGGCAGTTACGAG.

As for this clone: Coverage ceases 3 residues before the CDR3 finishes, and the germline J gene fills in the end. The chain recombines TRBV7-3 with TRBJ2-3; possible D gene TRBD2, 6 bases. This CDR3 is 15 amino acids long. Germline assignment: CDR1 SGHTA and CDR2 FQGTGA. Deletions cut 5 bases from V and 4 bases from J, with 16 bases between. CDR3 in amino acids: CASSDGTVIPDTQYF. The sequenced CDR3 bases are TGTGCCAGCAGCGACGGGACTGTCATCCCAGATACG.

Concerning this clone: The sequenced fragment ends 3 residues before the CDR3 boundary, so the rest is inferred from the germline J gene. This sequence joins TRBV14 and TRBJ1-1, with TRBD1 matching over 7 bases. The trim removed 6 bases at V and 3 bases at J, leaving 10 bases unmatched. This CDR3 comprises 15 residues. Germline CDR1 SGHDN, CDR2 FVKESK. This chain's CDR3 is CASRDREPGYTEAFF. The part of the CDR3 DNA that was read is TGTGCCAGCAGAGACAGGGAGCCGGGCTACACTGAA.

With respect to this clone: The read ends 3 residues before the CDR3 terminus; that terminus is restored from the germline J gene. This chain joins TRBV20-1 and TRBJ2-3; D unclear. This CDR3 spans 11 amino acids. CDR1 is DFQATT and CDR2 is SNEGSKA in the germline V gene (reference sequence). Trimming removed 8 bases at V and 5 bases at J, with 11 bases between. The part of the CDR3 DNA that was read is TGCAGTTCGCCCGTACAAGATACG. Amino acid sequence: CSSPVQDT. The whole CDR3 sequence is CSSPVQDTQYF.

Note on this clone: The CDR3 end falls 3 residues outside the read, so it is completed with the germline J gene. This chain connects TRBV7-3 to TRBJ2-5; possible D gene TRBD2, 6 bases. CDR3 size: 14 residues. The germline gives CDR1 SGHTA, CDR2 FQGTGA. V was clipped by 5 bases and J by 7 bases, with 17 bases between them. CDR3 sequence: CASSPAVSGGTQYF. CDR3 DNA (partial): TGTGCCAGCAGCCCCGCGGTCTCCGGGGGGACC. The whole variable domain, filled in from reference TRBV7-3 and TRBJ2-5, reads GAGVSQTPSNKVTEKGKYVELRCDPISGHTALYWYRQSLGQGPEFLIYFQGTGAADDSGLPNDRFFAVRPEGSVSTLKIQRTERGDSAVYLCASSPAVSGGTQYFGPGTRLLVL.

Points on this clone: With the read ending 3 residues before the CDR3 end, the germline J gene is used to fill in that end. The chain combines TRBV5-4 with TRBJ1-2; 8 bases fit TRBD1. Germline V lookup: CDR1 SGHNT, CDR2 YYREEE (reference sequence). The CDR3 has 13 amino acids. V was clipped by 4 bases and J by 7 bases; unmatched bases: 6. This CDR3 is CASSLQGARGYTF. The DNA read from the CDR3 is TGTGCCAGCAGCCTGCAGGGGGCGCGTGGC.

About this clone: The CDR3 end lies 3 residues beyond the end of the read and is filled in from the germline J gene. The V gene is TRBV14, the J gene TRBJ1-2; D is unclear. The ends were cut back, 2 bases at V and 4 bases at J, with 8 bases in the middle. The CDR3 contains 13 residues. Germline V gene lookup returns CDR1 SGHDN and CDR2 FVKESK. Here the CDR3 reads CASSQFQIYGYTF. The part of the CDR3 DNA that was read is TGTGCCAGCAGCCAATTCCAGATCTATGGC.

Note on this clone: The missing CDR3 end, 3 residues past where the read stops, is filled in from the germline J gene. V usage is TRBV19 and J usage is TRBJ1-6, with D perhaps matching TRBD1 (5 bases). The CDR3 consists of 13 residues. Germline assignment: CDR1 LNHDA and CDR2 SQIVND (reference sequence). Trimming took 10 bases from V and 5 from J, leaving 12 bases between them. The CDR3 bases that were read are TGTGCCACGCAGCGGGGCAATAATTCACCC. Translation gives CATQRGNNSP. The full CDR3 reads CATQRGNNSPLHF.

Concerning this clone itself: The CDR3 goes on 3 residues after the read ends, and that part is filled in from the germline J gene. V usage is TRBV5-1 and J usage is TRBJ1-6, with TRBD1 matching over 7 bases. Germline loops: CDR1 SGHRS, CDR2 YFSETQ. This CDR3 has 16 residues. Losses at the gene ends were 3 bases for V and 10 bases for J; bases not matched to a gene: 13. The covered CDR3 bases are TGCGCCAGCAGCTCCTCCCGGAGGGGGCGCGGGTCACCC. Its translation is CASSSSRRGRGSP. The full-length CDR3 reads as CASSSSRRGRGSPLHF. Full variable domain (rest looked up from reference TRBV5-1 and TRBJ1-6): KAGVTQTPRYLIKTRGQQVTLSCSPISGHRSVSWYQQTPGQGLQFLFEYFSETQRNKGNFPGRFSGRQFSNSRSEMNVSTLELGDSALYLCASSSSRRGRGSPLHFGNGTRLTVT.

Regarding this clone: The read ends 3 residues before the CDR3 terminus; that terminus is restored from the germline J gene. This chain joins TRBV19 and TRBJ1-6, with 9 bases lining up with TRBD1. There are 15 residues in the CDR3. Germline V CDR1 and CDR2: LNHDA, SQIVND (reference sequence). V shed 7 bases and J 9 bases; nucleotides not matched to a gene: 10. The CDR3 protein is CASNHPGQGGSPLHF. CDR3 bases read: TGTGCCAGTAACCACCCGGGACAGGGAGGTTCACCC.

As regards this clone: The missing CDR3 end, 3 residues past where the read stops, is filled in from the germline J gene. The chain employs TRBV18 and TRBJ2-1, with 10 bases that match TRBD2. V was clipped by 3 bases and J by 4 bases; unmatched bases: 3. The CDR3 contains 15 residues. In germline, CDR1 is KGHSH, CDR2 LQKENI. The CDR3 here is CASSPLAGEYNEQFF. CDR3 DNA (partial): TGTGCCAGCTCACCGCTAGCGGGGGAGTACAATGAG.

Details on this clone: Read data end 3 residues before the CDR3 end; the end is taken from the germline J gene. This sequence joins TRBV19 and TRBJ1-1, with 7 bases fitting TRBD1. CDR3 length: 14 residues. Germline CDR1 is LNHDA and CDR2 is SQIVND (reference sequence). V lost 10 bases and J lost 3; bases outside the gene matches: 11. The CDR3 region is CATRERGRDTEAFF. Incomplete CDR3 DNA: TGTGCCACTCGGGAGAGGGGGCGTGACACTGAA.

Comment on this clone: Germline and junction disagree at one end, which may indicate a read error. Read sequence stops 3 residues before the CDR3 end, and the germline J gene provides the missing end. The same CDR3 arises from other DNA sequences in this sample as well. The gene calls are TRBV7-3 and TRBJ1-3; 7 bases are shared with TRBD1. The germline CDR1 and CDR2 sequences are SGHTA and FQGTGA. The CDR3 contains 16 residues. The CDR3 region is CASSSGGTPSGNTIYF. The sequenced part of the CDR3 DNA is TGTGCCAGCAGCTCAGGGGGGACCCCCTCTGGAAACACG.

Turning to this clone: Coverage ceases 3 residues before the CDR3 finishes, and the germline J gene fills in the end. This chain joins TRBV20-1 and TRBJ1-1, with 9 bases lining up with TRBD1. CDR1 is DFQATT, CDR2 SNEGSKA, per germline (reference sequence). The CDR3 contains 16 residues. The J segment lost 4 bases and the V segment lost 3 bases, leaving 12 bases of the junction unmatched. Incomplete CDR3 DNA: TGCAGTGCTAGCCCCTGGGACAGGGAAGGTGGCACTGAA. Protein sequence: CSASPWDREGGTE. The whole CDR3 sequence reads CSASPWDREGGTEAFF.

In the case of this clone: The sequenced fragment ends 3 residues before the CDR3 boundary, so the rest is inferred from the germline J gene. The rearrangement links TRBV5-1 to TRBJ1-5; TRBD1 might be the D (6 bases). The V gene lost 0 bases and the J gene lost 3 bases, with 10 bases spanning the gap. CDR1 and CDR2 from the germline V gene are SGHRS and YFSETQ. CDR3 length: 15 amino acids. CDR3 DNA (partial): TGCGCCAGCAGCTTGGCCGGACAGACCAATCAGCCC. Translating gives CASSLAGQTNQP. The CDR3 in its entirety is CASSLAGQTNQPQHF. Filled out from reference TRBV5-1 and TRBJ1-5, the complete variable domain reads KAGVTQTPRYLIKTRGQQVTLSCSPISGHRSVSWYQQTPGQGLQFLFEYFSETQRNKGNFPGRFSGRQFSNSRSEMNVSTLELGDSALYLCASSLAGQTNQPQHFGDGTRLSIL.

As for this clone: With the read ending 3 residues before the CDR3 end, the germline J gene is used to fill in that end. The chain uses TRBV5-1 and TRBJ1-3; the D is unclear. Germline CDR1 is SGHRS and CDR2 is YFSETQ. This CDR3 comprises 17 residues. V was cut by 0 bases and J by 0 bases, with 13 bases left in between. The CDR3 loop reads CASSLDERGFSGNTIYF. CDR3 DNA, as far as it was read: TGCGCCAGCAGCTTGGATGAGCGTGGATTCTCTGGAAACACC.

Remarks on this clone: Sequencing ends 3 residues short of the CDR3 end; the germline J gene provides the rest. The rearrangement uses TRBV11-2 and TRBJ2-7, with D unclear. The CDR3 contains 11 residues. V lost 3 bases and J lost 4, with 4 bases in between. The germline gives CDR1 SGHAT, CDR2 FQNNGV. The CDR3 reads CASSLTYEQYF. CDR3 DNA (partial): TGTGCCAGCAGCTTGACATACGAG.